These T cell receptor beta chains were read from a single sample in a study of T cells in Graves' hyperthyroidism and ophthalmopathy. TCRdb used MiXCR to reprocess the multiplex PCR reads, holding one entry per CDR3 protein. The sample shows a few hundred thousand distinct CDR3 sequences, 16% of them seen only once. Material: blood. The source is a woman in her thirties or forties with Graves' ophthalmopathy. CDR3s include the opening cysteine and the closing phenylalanine or tryptophan. Not every row has a clone size; where given, it reads once, few, many or a size class.

clone size: .
J gene: TRBJ2-7
V gene: TRBV28
CDR3 protein: CASSLWGGTGSYEQYF

clone size: many
J gene: TRBJ2-1
V gene: TRBV2
CDR3 protein: CASSPVPTSGNWNEQFF

clone size: many
J gene: TRBJ2-5
V gene: TRBV20-1
CDR3 protein: CSASVAGGPGTQYF

clone size: many
J gene: TRBJ2-7
V gene: TRBV4-1
CDR3 protein: CASSQGGSYEQYF

clone size: .
J gene: TRBJ2-1
V gene: TRBV19
CDR3 protein: CASSIGLAGGYNEQFF

clone size: .
J gene: TRBJ2-4
V gene: TRBV28
CDR3 protein: CASQAESGVLAKNIQYF

clone size: .
J gene: TRBJ1-4
V gene: TRBV15
CDR3 protein: CATSRSRGPGEKLFF

clone size: .
J gene: TRBJ2-2
V gene: TRBV4-1
CDR3 protein: CASSQDLGQGAAGELFF

clone size: .
J gene: TRBJ2-2
V gene: TRBV30
CDR3 protein: CASDRDYTGELFF

clone size: many
J gene: TRBJ1-1
V gene: TRBV12-3/TRBV12-4
CDR3 protein: CASNRRGASNTEAFF

clone size: .
J gene: TRBJ2-1
V gene: TRBV20-1
CDR3 protein: CSASPVAGESSYNEQFF

clone size: .
J gene: TRBJ1-2
V gene: TRBV28
CDR3 protein: CASSIDRAEDGYTF

clone size: many
J gene: TRBJ2-7
V gene: TRBV11-2
CDR3 protein: CASSKQGLHEQYF

clone size: many
J gene: TRBJ1-5
V gene: TRBV3-1
CDR3 protein: CASSQISGQPQHF

clone size: many
J gene: TRBJ2-1
V gene: TRBV20-1
CDR3 protein: CSARAGTSGSEQFF

clone size: few
J gene: TRBJ2-3
V gene: TRBV30
CDR3 protein: CAWSVIAGLAGRDTQYF

clone size: .
J gene: TRBJ2-1
V gene: TRBV29-1
CDR3 protein: CSVDWDKTYNEQFF

clone size: few
J gene: TRBJ2-7
V gene: TRBV7-8
CDR3 protein: CASSIGTEYEQYF

clone size: .
J gene: TRBJ2-6
V gene: TRBV20-1
CDR3 protein: CSAETGLPGANVLTF

clone size: many
J gene: TRBJ2-2
V gene: TRBV3-1
CDR3 protein: CASQRTGELFF

clone size: few
J gene: TRBJ1-2
V gene: TRBV29-1
CDR3 protein: CSVQRQTGYGYTF

clone size: few
J gene: TRBJ1-1
V gene: TRBV27
CDR3 protein: CASSYRTGLGTEAFF

clone size: .
J gene: TRBJ2-5
V gene: TRBV15
CDR3 protein: CATSGYGQQETQYF

clone size: many
J gene: TRBJ1-1
V gene: TRBV6-4
CDR3 protein: CASSDSFIRGRRNTEAFF

clone size: few
J gene: TRBJ1-5
V gene: TRBV20-1
CDR3 protein: CSASPPPRQGLWTNQPQHF

clone size: many
J gene: TRBJ1-5
V gene: TRBV19
CDR3 protein: CASSTWTGFRQPQHF

clone size: .
J gene: TRBJ1-1
V gene: TRBV10-3
CDR3 protein: CASTGATEAFF